The 15 T cell receptor beta chains given below trace back to one sample, sequenced in a study of shared clonotypes between healthy human individuals. Generated by immunoSEQ multiplex PCR, the TCRdb table keeps only in-frame clones and is missing some. The sample yields under 1,100,000 clones, about 80% seen once. The sequenced sample consisted of memory CD4+ T cells from PBMCs. The subset is: CD45RA-negative fraction. The receptor set was obtained from a man between 18 and 29 years old in good health. Some clones in this sample may be carry-over from other donors' samples.

This chain joins TRBV7-2 and TRBJ2-7, with a tentative D call TRBD1 (5 bases). The V gene lost 2 bases and the J gene lost 4 bases, with 12 bases spanning the gap. The length of the CDR3 is 14 residues. Germline assignment: CDR1 SGHTA and CDR2 FQGNSA. CDR3 coding DNA: TGTGCCAGCAGCTTAATGGACATTTCTTACGAGCAGTACTTC. It specifies CASSLMDISYEQYF.

The chain is built from TRBV18 and TRBJ2-1, with D perhaps assigned TRBD1 or TRBD2 (6 bases each). This CDR3 spans 15 amino acids. The germline gives CDR1 KGHSH, CDR2 LQKENI. The ends were cut back, 8 bases at V and 6 bases at J, with 20 bases in the middle. The CDR3 DNA sequence: TGTGCCAGCCGATCTAGTACAGGGAGGACCAATGAGCAGTTCTTC. Translating it yields CASRSSTGRTNEQFF.

This chain uses TRBV5-5 with TRBJ2-1, with D unresolved. CDR1 is SGHKS and CDR2 is YYEKEE in the germline V gene (reference sequence). The CDR3 is 13 residues long. V lost 0 bases, J lost 6 bases, and 7 bases lay in between. This CDR3 is CASSLERINEQFF. In nucleotides, the CDR3 is TGTGCCAGCAGCTTGGAGAGGATCAATGAGCAGTTCTTC.

V is TRBV6-1 and J is TRBJ2-7; D gene unclear. The CDR3 contains 14 residues. Germline loops: CDR1 MNHNS, CDR2 SASEGT. V lost 7 bases, J lost 0 bases, and 13 bases lay in between. The CDR3 loop reads CASMVFLSSYEQYF. Here the CDR3 DNA reads TGTGCCAGCATGGTCTTTCTTAGCTCCTACGAGCAGTACTTC.

This chain joins TRBV28 and TRBJ2-1, with 7 bases that match TRBD2. The length of the CDR3 is 15 residues. The V gene's germline CDR1 is MDHEN and CDR2 SYDVKM. V gave up 6 bases and J gave up 5 bases; unmatched junction bases: 10. Here the CDR3 reads CASRGGPRGNNEQFF. CDR3 bases: TGTGCCAGCAGGGGAGGGCCGAGAGGGAACAATGAGCAGTTCTTC.

This clone was seen many times. The genes are TRBV4-1 and TRBJ2-3; 7 bases are a match to TRBD2. With V trimmed by 0 bases and J by 6 bases, 6 bases remained unmatched. This CDR3 comprises 15 residues. CDR1 MGHRA and CDR2 YSYEKL come from the germline V gene. The CDR3: CASSQDWAGADTQYF. Written as DNA, the CDR3 is TGCGCCAGCAGCCAAGATTGGGCGGGAGCGGATACGCAGTATTTT.

This clone occurred once. The V and J genes are TRBV19 and TRBJ2-3; D is undetermined. Between the trimmed V and J ends, which lost 2 bases and 2 bases, there was a span of 2 bases. The CDR3 consists of 12 residues. From germline, CDR1 is LNHDA and CDR2 SQIVND (reference sequence). CDR3 in amino acids: CASSINTDTQYF. CDR3 bases: TGTGCCAGTAGTATAAACACAGATACGCAGTATTTT.

V and J are TRBV9 and TRBJ2-2, with D possibly being TRBD2 (6 bases). The V end lost 6 bases, the J end lost 4 bases, and 19 bases lay between the germline ends. This CDR3 contains 16 residues. The V gene's germline CDR1 is SGDLS and CDR2 YYNGEE. CDR3 bases: TGTGCCAGCACCTCTGGAGGGAGACTTTTCACCGGGGAGCTGTTTTTT. Protein product: CASTSGGRLFTGELFF.

This clone was seen a handful of times. The chain is built from TRBV28 and TRBJ2-2, with 9 bases identical to TRBD2. V lost 7 bases to trimming and J lost 6 bases; unmatched junction nucleotides: 3. The CDR3 runs 13 residues. The germline CDR1 and CDR2 sequences are MDHEN and SYDVKM. The CDR3 DNA reads as TGTGCCAGCACGGGCGGGAGGGCCGGGGAGCTGTTTTTT. Its protein product is CASTGGRAGELFF.

This chain links TRBV7-2 with TRBJ1-2; D gene unclear. CDR1 and CDR2 (germline): SGHTA, FQGNSA. The CDR3 runs to 13 residues. Trimming took off 3 bases at V and 7 bases at J, with 12 bases between the two ends. In DNA, the CDR3 is TGTGCCAGCAGCTTTCCGGGTTGGCGTGGCTACACCTTC. Translation: CASSFPGWRGYTF. Using reference TRBV7-2 and TRBJ1-2 for the parts outside the CDR3, the full variable domain is GAGVSQSPSNKVTEKGKDVELRCDPISGHTALYWYRQSLGQGLEFLIYFQGNSAPDKSGLPSDRFSAERTGGSVSTLTIQRTQQEDSAVYLCASSFPGWRGYTFGSGTRLTVV.

This clone was found a few times. The chain joins TRBV28 to TRBJ2-2, with 9 bases matching TRBD1. CDR1 MDHEN and CDR2 SYDVKM come from the germline V gene. V was clipped by 4 bases and J by 6 bases; unmatched bases: 6. CDR3 length equals 15 residues. The CDR3 nucleotides are TGTGCCAGCAGTTCCCCTGGGACAGGGTCCGGGGAGCTGTTTTTT. Amino acids: CASSSPGTGSGELFF.

This clone was detected once. V is TRBV5-1 and J is TRBJ2-1; 7 nucleotides align to TRBD1. V trimming: 0 bases; J trimming: 6 bases; junction bases outside the gene matches: 6. The CDR3 extends over 15 amino acids. Germline V gives CDR1 SGHRS, CDR2 YFSETQ. CDR3 nucleotides: TGCGCCAGCAGCTTGGGACAGGGCCAAACCAATGAGCAGTTCTTC. It is translated as CASSLGQGQTNEQFF.

The V call is TRBV5-6, the J call TRBJ2-7; 9 nucleotides agree with TRBD1. CDR3 size: 16 residues. V was pared by 4 bases and J by 0 bases, with 8 bases of the junction left unmatched. From germline, CDR1 is SGHDT and CDR2 YYEEEE. The CDR3 reads CASSVPGQGLSYEQYF. The CDR3 coding sequence is TGTGCCAGCAGCGTCCCGGGACAGGGTCTCTCCTACGAGCAGTACTTC.

V and J are TRBV27 and TRBJ2-7; 12 positions agree with TRBD2. Looked up from germline, CDR1 is MNHEY and CDR2 is SMNVEV (reference sequence). This CDR3 region has 15 residues. V shed 4 bases and J 5 bases; nucleotides not matched to a gene: 6. CDR3 nucleotides: TGTGCCAGCAGTTCCCGACTAGCGGGAGCCCACGAGCAGTACTTC. Translated, it gives CASSSRLAGAHEQYF.

The chain carries TRBV29-1 and TRBJ2-7, with a tentative D call TRBD2 (6 bases). V was clipped by 7 bases and J by 3 bases, with 13 bases between them. The germline V gene encodes CDR1 SQVTM and CDR2 ANQGSEA. The CDR3 extends over 12 amino acids. DNA of the CDR3: TGCAGCGCTAGACAGACTAGCTACGAGCAGTACTTC. Its translation is CSARQTSYEQYF.